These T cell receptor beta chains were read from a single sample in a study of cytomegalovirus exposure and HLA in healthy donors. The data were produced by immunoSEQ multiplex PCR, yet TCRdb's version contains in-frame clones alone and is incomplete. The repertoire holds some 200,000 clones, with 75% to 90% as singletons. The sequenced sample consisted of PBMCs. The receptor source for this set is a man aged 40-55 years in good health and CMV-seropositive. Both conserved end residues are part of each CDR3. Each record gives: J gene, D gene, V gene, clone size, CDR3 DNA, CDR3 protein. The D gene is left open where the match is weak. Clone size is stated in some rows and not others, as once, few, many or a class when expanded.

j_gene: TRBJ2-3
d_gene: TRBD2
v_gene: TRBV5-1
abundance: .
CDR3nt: TGCGCCAGCAGCTTGGCCCTTGCACTAGCGAGCACAGATACGCAGTATTTT
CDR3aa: CASSLALALASTDTQYF

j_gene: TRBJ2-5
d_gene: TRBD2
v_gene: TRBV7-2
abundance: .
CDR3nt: TGTGCCAGCAGCTCCTCTGGCGGGGGGGACTTGGCCCAGTACTTC
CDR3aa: CASSSSGGGDLAQYF

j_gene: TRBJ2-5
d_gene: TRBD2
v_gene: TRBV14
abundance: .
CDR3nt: TGTGCCAGCAGCCCCTGGGAGGCGGGGGGCCAAGAGACCCAGTACTTC
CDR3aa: CASSPWEAGGQETQYF

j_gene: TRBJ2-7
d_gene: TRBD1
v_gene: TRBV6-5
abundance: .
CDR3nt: TGTGCCAGCAGTTACTCGAACAGGGGACGTTACGAGCAGTACTTC
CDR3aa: CASSYSNRGRYEQYF

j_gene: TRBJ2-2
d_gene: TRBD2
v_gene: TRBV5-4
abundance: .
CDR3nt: TGTGCCAGCAGCTCTAGCGGGGGGCCTACCCCCCGGGGGGAGCTGTTTTTT
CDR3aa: CASSSSGGPTPRGELFF

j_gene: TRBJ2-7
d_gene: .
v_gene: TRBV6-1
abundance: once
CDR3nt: TGTGCCAGCAGTGACTCCGGGACACCCAAATACGAGCAGTACTTC
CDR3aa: CASSDSGTPKYEQYF

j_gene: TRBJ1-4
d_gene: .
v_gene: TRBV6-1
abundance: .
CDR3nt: TGTGCCAGCAGCTCCGGGGGACGGTCTAATGAAAAACTGTTTTTT
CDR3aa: CASSSGGRSNEKLFF

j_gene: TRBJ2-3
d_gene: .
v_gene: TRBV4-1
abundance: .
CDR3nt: TGCGCCAGCAGCCAAGAGGAGCTTAGCACAGATACGCAGTATTTT
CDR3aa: CASSQEELSTDTQYF

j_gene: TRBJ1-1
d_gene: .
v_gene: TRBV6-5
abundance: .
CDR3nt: TGTGCCAGCAGTTCAGATTCCCCGTACACTGAAGCTTTCTTT
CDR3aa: CASSSDSPYTEAFF

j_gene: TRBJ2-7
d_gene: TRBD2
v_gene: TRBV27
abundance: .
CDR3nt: TGTGCCAGCATGTTGGGGGGGATCCCCTACGAGCAGTACTTC
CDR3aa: CASMLGGIPYEQYF

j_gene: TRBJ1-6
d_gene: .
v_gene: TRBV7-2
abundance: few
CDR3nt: TGTGCCAGCAGCTTAGTTGGCCAGTATAATTCACCCCTCCACTTT
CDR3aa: CASSLVGQYNSPLHF

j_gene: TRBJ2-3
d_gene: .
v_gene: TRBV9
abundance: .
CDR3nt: TGTGCCAGCAGCGCCGGACTATTAACAGATACGCAGTATTTT
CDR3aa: CASSAGLLTDTQYF

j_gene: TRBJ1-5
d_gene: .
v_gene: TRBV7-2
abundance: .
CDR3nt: TGTGCCAGCAGCCACGGACAGCGCAATCAGCCCCAGCATTTT
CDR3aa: CASSHGQRNQPQHF

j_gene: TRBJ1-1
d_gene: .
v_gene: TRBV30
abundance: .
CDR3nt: TGTGCCTGGAGAGGGAGTGGGGTATTGAACACTGAAGCTTTCTTT
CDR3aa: CAWRGSGVLNTEAFF

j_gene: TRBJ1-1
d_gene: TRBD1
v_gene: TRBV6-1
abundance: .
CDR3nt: TGTGCCGAGGGGCCCGGACAGGGAAACACTGAAGCTTTCTTT
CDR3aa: CAEGPGQGNTEAFF

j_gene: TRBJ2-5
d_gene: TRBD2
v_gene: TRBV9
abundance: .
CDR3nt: TGTGCCAGCAGCCCGGGGACTAGCGGAGAGACCCAGTACTTC
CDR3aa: CASSPGTSGETQYF

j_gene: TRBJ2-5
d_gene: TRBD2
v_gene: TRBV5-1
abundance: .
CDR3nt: TGCGCCAGCAGCTTGGCACTAGCGGGGGGCGAGACCCAGTACTTC
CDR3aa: CASSLALAGGETQYF

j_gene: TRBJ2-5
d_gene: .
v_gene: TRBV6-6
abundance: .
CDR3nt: TGTGCCAGCGGCCTCTCAGAGACCCAGTACTTC
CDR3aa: CASGLSETQYF

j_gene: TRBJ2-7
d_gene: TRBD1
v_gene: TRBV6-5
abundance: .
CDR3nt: TGTGCCAGCAGTTCGACAGGGACAGCCTACGAGCAGTACTTC
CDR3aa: CASSSTGTAYEQYF

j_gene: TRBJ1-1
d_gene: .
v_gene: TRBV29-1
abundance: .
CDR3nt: TGCAGCGCAATCGGACAGACCCTAACTGAAGCTTTCTTT
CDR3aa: CSAIGQTLTEAFF

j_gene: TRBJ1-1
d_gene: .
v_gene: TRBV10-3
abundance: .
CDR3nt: TGTGCCATCAAGCGCGGACAAGGGATGAACACTGAAGCTTTCTTT
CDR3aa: CAIKRGQGMNTEAFF

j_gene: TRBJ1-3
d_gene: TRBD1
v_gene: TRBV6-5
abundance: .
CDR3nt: TGTGCCAGCAGTGCGGACAGGGGGACTGGAAACACCATATATTTT
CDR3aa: CASSADRGTGNTIYF

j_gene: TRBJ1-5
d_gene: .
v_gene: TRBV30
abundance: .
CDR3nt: TGTGCCTGGAGTGTTCTCAATCAGCCCCAGCATTTT
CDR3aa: CAWSVLNQPQHF

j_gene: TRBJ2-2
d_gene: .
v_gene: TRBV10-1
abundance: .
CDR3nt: TGCGCCAGCAGTCGCGATTTCGGCGGGGAGCTGTTTTTT
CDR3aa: CASSRDFGGELFF

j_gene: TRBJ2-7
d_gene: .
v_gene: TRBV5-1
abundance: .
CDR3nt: TGCGCCAGCGCCCCTCTCTTCGGAGGCTACGAGCAGTACTTC
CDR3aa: CASAPLFGGYEQYF

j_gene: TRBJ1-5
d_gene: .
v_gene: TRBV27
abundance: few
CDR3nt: TGTGCCAGCAGTCTGGGTCCCCAAGGGGTGCAGCCCCAGCATTTT
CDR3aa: CASSLGPQGVQPQHF

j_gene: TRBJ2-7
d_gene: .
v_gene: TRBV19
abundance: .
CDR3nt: TGTGCCAGCCAGGACACCTCCTACGAGCAGTACTTC
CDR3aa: CASQDTSYEQYF

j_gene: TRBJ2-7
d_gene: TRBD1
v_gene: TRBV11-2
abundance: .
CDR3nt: TGTGCCAGCAGAGGAGGGACAGGGCTCTACGAGCAGTACTTC
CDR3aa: CASRGGTGLYEQYF

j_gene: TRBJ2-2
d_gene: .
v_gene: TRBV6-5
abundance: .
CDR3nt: .
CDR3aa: CASSSSTGWYAGELFF

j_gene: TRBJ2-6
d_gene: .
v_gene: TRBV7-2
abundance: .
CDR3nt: TGTGCCAGCAGCTCGGGCGGGAACTCTGGGGCCAACGTCCTGACTTTC
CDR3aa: CASSSGGNSGANVLTF

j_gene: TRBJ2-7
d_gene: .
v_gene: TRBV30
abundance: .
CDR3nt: TGTGCCTGGAGTCTCGGGTCCGGGGGCTCCTACGAGCAGTACTTC
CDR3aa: CAWSLGSGGSYEQYF

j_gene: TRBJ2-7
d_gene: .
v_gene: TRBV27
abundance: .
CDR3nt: TGTGCCAGCAGCGAGGTACAGGGACGCATGGGCGAGCAGTACTTC
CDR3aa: CASSEVQGRMGEQYF

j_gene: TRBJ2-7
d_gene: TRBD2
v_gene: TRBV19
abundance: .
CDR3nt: TGTGCCAGTAGTGAAACCTGGACTAGTTTCGAGCAGTACTTC
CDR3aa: CASSETWTSFEQYF

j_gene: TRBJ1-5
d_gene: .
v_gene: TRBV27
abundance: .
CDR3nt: TGTGCCAGCAGTCGGGGGGCCGGGGCTGGTATTCAGCCCCAGCATTTT
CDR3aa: CASSRGAGAGIQPQHF

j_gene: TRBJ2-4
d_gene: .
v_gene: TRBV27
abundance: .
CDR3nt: TGTGCCAGCAGCCCTACAGGGATCATTCAGTACTTC
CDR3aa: CASSPTGIIQYF

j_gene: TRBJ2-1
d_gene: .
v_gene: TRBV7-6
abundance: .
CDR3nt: TGTGCCAGCAGGGACAAACAGGGCCCTCCCGACAATGAGCAGTTCTTC
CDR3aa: CASRDKQGPPDNEQFF

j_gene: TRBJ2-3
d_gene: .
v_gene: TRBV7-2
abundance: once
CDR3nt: TGTGCCAGCAGCTTAGGGGAGAGACTCACCACAGATACGCAGTATTTT
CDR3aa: CASSLGERLTTDTQYF

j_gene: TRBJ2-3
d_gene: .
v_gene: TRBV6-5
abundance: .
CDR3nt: TGTGCCAGCAGTGAATTAGGAGGGGATACGCAGTATTTT
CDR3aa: CASSELGGDTQYF

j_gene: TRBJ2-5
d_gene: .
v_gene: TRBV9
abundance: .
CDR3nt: TGTGCCAGCAGCGAAGATCCAGGAGGGGGGGAGTCTATGGAGACCCAGTACTTC
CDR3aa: CASSEDPGGGESMETQYF

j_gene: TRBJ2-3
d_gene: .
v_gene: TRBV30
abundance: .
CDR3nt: TGTGCCTGGAGTGTAGACTCCAGCACAGATACGCAGTATTTT
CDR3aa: CAWSVDSSTDTQYF

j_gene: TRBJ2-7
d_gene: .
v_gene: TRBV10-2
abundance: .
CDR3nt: TGCGCCAGCACACAGGGTAGGTCCTACGAGCAGTACTTC
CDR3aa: CASTQGRSYEQYF

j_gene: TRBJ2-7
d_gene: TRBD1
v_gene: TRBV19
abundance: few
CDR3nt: TGTGCCAGTAGTGGCGACCAGGGGGCACGGGAGCAGTACTTC
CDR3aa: CASSGDQGAREQYF

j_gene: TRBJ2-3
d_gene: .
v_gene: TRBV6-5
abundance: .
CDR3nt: TGTGCCAGCAGGAAGGGGAGCACAGATACGCAGTATTTT
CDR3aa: CASRKGSTDTQYF

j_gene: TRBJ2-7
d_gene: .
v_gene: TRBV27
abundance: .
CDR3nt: TGTGCCAGCAGTACCAGGCACGAGCAGTACTTC
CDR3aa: CASSTRHEQYF

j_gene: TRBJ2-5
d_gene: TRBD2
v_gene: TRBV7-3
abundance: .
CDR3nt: TGTGCCAGCAGCCTTAGCGGGGTTGAGACCCAGTACTTC
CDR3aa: CASSLSGVETQYF

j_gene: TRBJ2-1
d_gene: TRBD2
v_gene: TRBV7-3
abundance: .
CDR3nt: TGTGCCAGCAGCTTAGGTTCGGCGGGGGGGGCCAATGAGCAGTTCTTC
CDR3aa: CASSLGSAGGANEQFF

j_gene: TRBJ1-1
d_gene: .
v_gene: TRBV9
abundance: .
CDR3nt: TGTGCCAGCAGCACAGGGACGGGAGAAGCTTTCTTT
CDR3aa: CASSTGTGEAFF

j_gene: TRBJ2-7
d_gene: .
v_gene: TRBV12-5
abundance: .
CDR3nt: TGTGCTAGTGGTTTGGGATCACAGGGACCCTCCTACGAGCAGTACTTC
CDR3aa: CASGLGSQGPSYEQYF

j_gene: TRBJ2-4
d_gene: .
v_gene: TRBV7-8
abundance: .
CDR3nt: TGTGCCAGCAGCTTAGCTCTAAACATTCAGTACTTC
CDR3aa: CASSLALNIQYF

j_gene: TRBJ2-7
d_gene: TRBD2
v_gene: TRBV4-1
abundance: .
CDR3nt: TGCGCCAGCAGCCAGCCCCCCGGGAGGTCCTCCTACGAGCAGTACTTC
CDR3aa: CASSQPPGRSSYEQYF

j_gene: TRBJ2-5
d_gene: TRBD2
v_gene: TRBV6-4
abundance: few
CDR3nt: TGTGCCAGCAGTGTAAGCGGGGGGGCCCAAGAGACCCAGTACTTC
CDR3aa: CASSVSGGAQETQYF

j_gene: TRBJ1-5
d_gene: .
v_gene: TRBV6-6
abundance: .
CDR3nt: TGTGCCAGCAGTGTGGACAGAAATCAGCCCCAGCATTTT
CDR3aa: CASSVDRNQPQHF